This record looks at one T cell receptor (beta chain) sequence and its context. These data come from a study of CD8 T cells in Susac syndrome. CDR3 length: 13 amino acids. From germline, CDR1 is KGHDR and CDR2 SFDVKD. Deletions cut 5 bases from V and 5 bases from J, with 11 bases between. RNA amounts of about 0.5 to 1 ug underwent reverse transcription with random hexamers. Via MiXCR, TCRdb re-called the immunoSEQ multiplex PCR reads, giving one row per CDR3 protein. The repertoire has approximately 190,000 distinct CDR3 sequences, nearly 95% of them found once; the top ten carry around 0.085%. The V and J genes are TRBV24-1 and TRBJ2-5; no definite D call. The clonotype originates from a human donor with multiple sclerosis. Sequenced sample: CD4+ T cells from PBMCs. The CDR3, as DNA: TGTGCCACCAGTGGTGGAGTCCCCGAGACCCAGTACTTC. It codes for CATSGGVPETQYF.